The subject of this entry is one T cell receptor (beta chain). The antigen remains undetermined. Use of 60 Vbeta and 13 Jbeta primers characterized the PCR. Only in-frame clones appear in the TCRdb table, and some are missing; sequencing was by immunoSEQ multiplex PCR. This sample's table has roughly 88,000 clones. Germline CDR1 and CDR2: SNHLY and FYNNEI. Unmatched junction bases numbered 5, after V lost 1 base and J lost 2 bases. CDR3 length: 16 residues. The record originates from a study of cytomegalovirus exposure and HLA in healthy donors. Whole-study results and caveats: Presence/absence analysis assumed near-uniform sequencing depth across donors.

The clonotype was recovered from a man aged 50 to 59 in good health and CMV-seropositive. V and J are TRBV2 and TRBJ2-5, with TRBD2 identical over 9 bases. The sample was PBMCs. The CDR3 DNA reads TGTGCCAGCAGTGAAGTTTTACTAGCGGGTCAAGAGACCCAGTACTTC. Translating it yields CASSEVLLAGQETQYF.